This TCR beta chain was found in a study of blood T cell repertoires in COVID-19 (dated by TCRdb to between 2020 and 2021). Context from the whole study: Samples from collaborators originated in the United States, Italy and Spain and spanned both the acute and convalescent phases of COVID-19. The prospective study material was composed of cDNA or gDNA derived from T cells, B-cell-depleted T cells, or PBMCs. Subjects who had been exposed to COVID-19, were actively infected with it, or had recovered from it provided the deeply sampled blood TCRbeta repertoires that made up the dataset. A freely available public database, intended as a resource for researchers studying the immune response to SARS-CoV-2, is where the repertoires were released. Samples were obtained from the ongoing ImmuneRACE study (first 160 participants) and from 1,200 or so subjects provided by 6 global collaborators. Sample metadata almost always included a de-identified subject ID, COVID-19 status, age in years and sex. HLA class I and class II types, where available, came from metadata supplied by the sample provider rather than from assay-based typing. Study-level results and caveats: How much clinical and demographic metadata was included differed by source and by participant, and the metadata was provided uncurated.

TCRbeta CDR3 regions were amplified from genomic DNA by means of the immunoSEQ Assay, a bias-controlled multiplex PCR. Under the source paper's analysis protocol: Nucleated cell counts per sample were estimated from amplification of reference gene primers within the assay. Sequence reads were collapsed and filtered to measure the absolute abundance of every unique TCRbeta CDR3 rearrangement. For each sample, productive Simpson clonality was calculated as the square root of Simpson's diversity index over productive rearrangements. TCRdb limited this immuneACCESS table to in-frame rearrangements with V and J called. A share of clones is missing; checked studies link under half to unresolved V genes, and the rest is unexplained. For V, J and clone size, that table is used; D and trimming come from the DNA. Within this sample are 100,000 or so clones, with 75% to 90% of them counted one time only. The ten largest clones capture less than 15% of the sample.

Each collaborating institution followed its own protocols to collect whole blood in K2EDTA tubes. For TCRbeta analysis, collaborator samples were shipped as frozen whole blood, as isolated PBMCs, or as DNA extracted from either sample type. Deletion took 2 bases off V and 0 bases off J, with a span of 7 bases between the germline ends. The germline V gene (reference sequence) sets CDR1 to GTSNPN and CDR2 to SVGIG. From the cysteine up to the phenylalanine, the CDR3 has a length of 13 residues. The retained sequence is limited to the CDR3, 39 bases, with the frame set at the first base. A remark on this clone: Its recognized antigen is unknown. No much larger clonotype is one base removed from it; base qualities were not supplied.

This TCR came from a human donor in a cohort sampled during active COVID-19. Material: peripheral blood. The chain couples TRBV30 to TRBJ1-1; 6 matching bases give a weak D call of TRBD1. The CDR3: CAWSSGVNTEAFF. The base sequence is TGTGCCTGGAGTTCAGGGGTGAACACTGAAGCTTTCTTT.